The 29 T cell receptor beta chains below come from one sample, sequenced in a study of cytomegalovirus exposure and HLA in healthy donors. The repertoire was sequenced with immunoSEQ multiplex PCR; TCRdb's copy has only in-frame clones and lacks some. The sample holds some 260,000 clones, about 90% seen once. Material: PBMCs. Receptors originate from a woman aged 25 to 39 in good health and CMV-seronegative.

The genes are TRBV28 and TRBJ2-2; TRBD2 matches 7 bases. Germline V gene data show CDR1 as MDHEN and CDR2 as SYDVKM. The CDR3 covers 17 residues. V was pared by 3 bases and J by 2 bases, with 9 bases of the junction left unmatched. The CDR3 coding sequence is TGTGCCAGCAGTTTTAGAGATAGGACTAGAAACACCGGGGAGCTGTTTTTT. Translating it yields CASSFRDRTRNTGELFF.

This rearrangement joins TRBV5-1 to TRBJ1-3; 9 positions match TRBD1. With 0 bases clipped from V and 0 bases from J, the junction kept 4 bases outside the gene matches. Germline loops: CDR1 SGHRS, CDR2 YFSETQ. The CDR3 has 17 residues. CDR3 nucleotides: TGCGCCAGCAGCTTGGCCGGGACAGGGCTCTCTGGAAACACCATATATTTT. Translation: CASSLAGTGLSGNTIYF.

The J gene is TRBJ2-2, the V gene TRBV7-2; 12 positions agree with TRBD2. CDR1 is SGHTA, CDR2 FQGNSA, per germline. After removal of 4 bases from V and 4 bases from J, the junction contained 4 bases not matched to a gene. This CDR3 has 16 residues. CDR3 in amino acids: CASSSGLAGITGELFF. The CDR3 bases are TGTGCCAGCAGCTCTGGACTAGCGGGAATCACCGGGGAGCTGTTTTTT.

The rearrangement links TRBV29-1 to TRBJ2-2, with TRBD2 identical over 8 bases. CDR1 is SQVTM, CDR2 ANQGSEA, per germline. The CDR3 length is 15 residues. The J segment lost 2 bases and the V segment lost 4 bases, leaving 6 bases of the junction unmatched. CDR3 nucleotide sequence: TGCAGCGTTGTCGGGCTAGCGGGCAACACCGGGGAGCTGTTTTTT. This translates into CSVVGLAGNTGELFF.

The V call is TRBV4-2, the J call TRBJ2-6, with 10 bases identical to TRBD1. Germline values: CDR1 LGHNA, CDR2 YNFKEQ. The CDR3 consists of 18 residues. V was clipped by 4 bases and J by 2 bases; unmatched bases: 8. CDR3 in amino acids: CASSPDQGQGTGANVLTF. The DNA for the CDR3 is TGTGCCAGCAGCCCCGACCAGGGACAGGGGACTGGGGCCAACGTCCTGACTTTC.

The chain carries TRBV28 and TRBJ2-5, with D tentatively TRBD2 (5 bases). CDR1 and CDR2 (germline): MDHEN, SYDVKM. This CDR3 has 15 residues. V was trimmed by 5 bases and J by 2 bases, leaving 15 bases between them. This CDR3 reads CASSVLREIQETQYF. The DNA for the CDR3 is TGTGCCAGCAGTGTATTACGGGAAATACAAGAGACCCAGTACTTC.

The chain couples TRBV4-1 to TRBJ2-6, with no clear D. The CDR3 consists of 15 residues. Looked up from germline, CDR1 is MGHRA and CDR2 is YSYEKL. The germline V and J ends were trimmed by 2 bases and 3 bases, with 8 bases remaining between them. CDR3 residues: CASSQFAGGANVLTF. The CDR3 DNA sequence: TGCGCCAGCAGCCAATTTGCTGGTGGGGCCAACGTCCTGACTTTC.

V usage is TRBV29-1 and J usage is TRBJ2-7; 9 nucleotides line up with TRBD2. The V gene end was trimmed by 6 bases and the J gene end by 3 bases; junction bases not matched to a gene: 3. This CDR3 has 12 residues. CDR1 and CDR2 (germline): SQVTM, ANQGSEA. The CDR3: CSVLAGVYEQYF. CDR3 nucleotides: TGCAGCGTATTAGCGGGAGTCTACGAGCAGTACTTC.

The rearrangement uses TRBV9 and TRBJ2-3; no reliable D call. Germline values: CDR1 SGDLS, CDR2 YYNGEE. V was shortened by 0 bases and J by 3 bases, with 11 bases between the two germline ends. This CDR3 contains 15 residues. This chain's CDR3 is CASSVVAQSTDTQYF. The CDR3 region has the DNA TGTGCCAGCAGCGTAGTAGCCCAGAGTACAGATACGCAGTATTTT.

V and J are TRBV11-3 and TRBJ2-1, with D possibly TRBD2 on 6 matching bases. The CDR3 is made up of 20 amino acids. CDR1 is SGHNT, CDR2 YENEEA, per germline. V was shortened by 3 bases and J by 0 bases, with 24 bases between the two germline ends. Here the CDR3 reads CASSFYRLPGRGSSYNEQFF. The CDR3 nucleotides are TGTGCCAGCAGCTTCTATCGACTCCCCGGGCGGGGAAGCTCCTACAATGAGCAGTTCTTC.

The chain recombines TRBV11-3 with TRBJ2-2; D unclear. Per germline, CDR1 SGHNT and CDR2 YENEEA. The germline V and J ends were trimmed by 4 bases and 7 bases, with 13 bases remaining between them. This CDR3 has 14 residues. The CDR3 DNA sequence: TGTGCCAGCAGCTCCGGCGGAAGGGACGGGGAGCTGTTTTTT. Its protein product is CASSSGGRDGELFF.

J is TRBJ1-5 and V is TRBV4-1; unclear D gene. From germline, CDR1 is MGHRA and CDR2 YSYEKL. Deletions cut 0 bases from V and 7 bases from J, with 13 bases between. The CDR3 has 15 amino acids. CDR3 protein: CASSQDNSFGQPQHF. The CDR3 DNA sequence: TGCGCCAGCAGCCAAGATAACAGTTTCGGCCAGCCCCAGCATTTT.

V usage is TRBV19 and J usage is TRBJ2-7, with D tentatively TRBD1 (6 bases). The CDR3 totals 13 residues. CDR1 LNHDA and CDR2 SQIVND come from the germline V gene (reference sequence). V was cut by 4 bases and J by 4 bases, with 11 bases left in between. The CDR3 DNA reads as TGTGCCAGTAGTAGTTTACAGGGTTACGAGCAGTACTTC. This translates into CASSSLQGYEQYF.

The genes are TRBV5-1 and TRBJ2-7; the match to TRBD2 covers 7 bases. Germline CDR1 reads SGHRS; CDR2 reads YFSETQ. V lost 0 bases, J lost 4 bases, and 4 bases stayed unmatched. This CDR3 has 14 residues. In nucleotides, the CDR3 is TGCGCCAGCAGCTTGGAGGGCGGGAGATACGAGCAGTACTTC. Translation: CASSLEGGRYEQYF.

The chain uses TRBV2 and TRBJ1-1; D possibly corresponds to TRBD1 (5 bases). Germline V gives CDR1 SNHLY, CDR2 FYNNEI. This CDR3 has 13 amino acids. V was trimmed by 5 bases and J by 3 bases, leaving 10 bases between them. CDR3 region: CASSQGRDTEAFF. The CDR3 DNA is TGTGCCAGCAGTCAGGGTAGGGACACTGAAGCTTTCTTT.

The rearrangement uses TRBV5-6 and TRBJ2-1; 9 nucleotides match TRBD2. The germline CDR1 and CDR2 sequences are SGHDT and YYEEEE. The CDR3 is 15 amino acids. After removal of 3 bases from V and 4 bases from J, the junction contained 5 bases not matched to a gene. DNA of the CDR3: TGTGCCAGCAGCTCCGGACTAGCGCGGTACAATGAGCAGTTCTTC. Protein sequence: CASSSGLARYNEQFF.

J is TRBJ2-4 and V is TRBV27, with no clear D. Per the germline V gene, CDR1 is MNHEY and CDR2 is SMNVEV (reference sequence). The V gene lost 5 bases and the J gene lost 0 bases, with 8 bases spanning the gap. This CDR3 region has 14 residues. DNA for the CDR3: TGTGCCAGCAGTCCGATCCTAGCCAAAAACATTCAGTACTTC. Translation: CASSPILAKNIQYF.

V is TRBV18 and J is TRBJ2-3; 10 nucleotides align to TRBD2. This CDR3 comprises 14 residues. Germline CDR1 reads KGHSH; CDR2 reads LQKENI. J gave up 5 bases and V 2 bases, and 1 base lay outside the gene matches. CDR3 DNA: TGTGCCAGCTCACCAAGACTAGCGGGAGATACGCAGTATTTT. It yields the protein CASSPRLAGDTQYF. Filled out from reference TRBV18 and TRBJ2-3, the complete variable domain reads NAGVMQNPRHLVRRRGQEARLRCSPMKGHSHVYWYRQLPEEGLKFMVYLQKENIIDESGMPKERFSAEFPKEGPSILRIQQVVRGDSAAYFCASSPRLAGDTQYFGPGTRLTVL.

The gene calls are TRBV7-2 and TRBJ2-2; 10 positions match TRBD2. The CDR3 has 15 amino acids. Losses at the gene ends were 5 bases for V and 7 bases for J; bases not matched to a gene: 7. Germline CDR1 reads SGHTA; CDR2 reads FQGNSA. The CDR3 loop reads CASSAGVAGGGELFF. CDR3 DNA: TGTGCCAGCAGCGCCGGGGTAGCGGGAGGCGGGGAGCTGTTTTTT.

The CDR3 DNA reads as TGTGCCAGTAGTATAGATGGCAGGGGGCGGGGCGAGCAGTACTTC. This encodes CASSIDGRGRGEQYF. The rearrangement joins TRBV19 to TRBJ2-7, with 8 bases lining up with TRBD1. The CDR3 extends over 15 amino acids. Germline CDR1 is LNHDA and CDR2 is SQIVND (reference sequence). Unmatched junction bases numbered 7, after V lost 0 bases and J lost 6 bases.

The J gene is TRBJ2-3, the V gene TRBV6-6; tentative D call: TRBD2 (6 bases). The CDR3 runs 13 residues. Germline lookup yields CDR1 MNHNY and CDR2 SVGAGI (reference sequence). V lost 2 bases, J lost 5 bases, and 8 bases lay in between. For the CDR3, the DNA is TGTGCCAGCAGTTACCCGGGACTAGATACGCAGTATTTT. This codes for CASSYPGLDTQYF.

The V and J genes are TRBV5-1 and TRBJ2-1, with 7 bases lining up with TRBD2. The V gene end was trimmed by 1 base and the J gene end by 1 base; junction bases not matched to a gene: 5. Germline assignment: CDR1 SGHRS and CDR2 YFSETQ. The CDR3 length is 16 residues. The CDR3 protein is CASSLTSEPSYNEQFF. CDR3 in DNA: TGCGCCAGCAGCTTGACTAGCGAGCCTTCCTACAATGAGCAGTTCTTC.

With respect to this clone: The sample carries other DNA sequences with the same CDR3. This chain uses TRBV29-1 with TRBJ2-5; no firm D call. Germline CDR1 and CDR2: SQVTM and ANQGSEA. The CDR3 consists of 10 residues. V was pared by 4 bases and J by 4 bases, with 4 bases between. Here the CDR3 DNA reads TGCAGCGTTGTCGGAGAGACCCAGTACTTC. Translating it yields CSVVGETQYF.

The chain has TRBV19 and TRBJ1-5; weak D call: TRBD1 (6 bases). V lost 5 bases and J 0 bases, leaving 8 bases between the germline ends. CDR1 and CDR2 (germline): LNHDA, SQIVND (reference sequence). The CDR3 length is 14 residues. CDR3 protein: CASSQGGSNQPQHF. The CDR3 DNA follows: TGTGCCAGTAGTCAAGGGGGTAGCAATCAGCCCCAGCATTTT.

The V gene is TRBV20-1, the J gene TRBJ2-7; TRBD1 might be the D (6 bases). Germline V gene sequence: CDR1 DFQATT, CDR2 SNEGSKA (reference sequence). The CDR3 sequence is 11 residues long. V was shortened by 5 bases and J by 6 bases, with 11 bases between the two germline ends. CDR3 bases: TGCAGTGCTTCCTTAGGGGGCGAGCAGTACTTC. The encoded protein is CSASLGGEQYF.

The V gene is TRBV29-1, the J gene TRBJ2-2, with D possibly TRBD2 on 6 matching bases. Germline loops: CDR1 SQVTM, CDR2 ANQGSEA. Trimming cost V 7 bases and J 5 bases, with 11 bases left between them. This CDR3 comprises 12 residues. CDR3 nucleotides: TGCAGCGCCATTCTAGCGACCGGGGAGCTGTTTTTT. It encodes CSAILATGELFF.

Turning to this clone: Other DNA sequences of this sample code for an identical CDR3. The chain links TRBV9 to TRBJ2-5; D call uncertain. Germline V gene data show CDR1 as SGDLS and CDR2 as YYNGEE. Trimming shortened V by 0 bases and J by 2 bases, and 8 bases separated the two germline ends. The length of the CDR3 is 14 residues. In DNA, the CDR3 is TGTGCCAGCAGCGTAGAGGCAGGACAAGAGACCCAGTACTTC. Protein sequence: CASSVEAGQETQYF. Combining the CDR3 with reference TRBV9 and TRBJ2-5 gives the whole variable domain DSGVTQTPKHLITATGQRVTLRCSPRSGDLSVYWYQQSLDQGLQFLIQYYNGEERAKGNILERFSAQQFPDLHSELNLSSLELGDSALYFCASSVEAGQETQYFGPGTRLLVL.

The chain has TRBV28 and TRBJ1-3; tentative D call: TRBD1 (5 bases). CDR3 size: 14 residues. CDR1 and CDR2 from the germline V gene are MDHEN and SYDVKM. V was clipped by 7 bases and J by 2 bases, with 12 bases between them. Here the CDR3 reads CASTPGGTGNTIYF. The DNA for the CDR3 is TGTGCCAGCACTCCGGGGGGGACTGGAAACACCATATATTTT.

This clone showed up just once. The V call is TRBV5-6, the J call TRBJ2-7; D call uncertain. In germline, CDR1 is SGHDT, CDR2 YYEEEE. The CDR3 sequence is 15 residues long. The V and J ends lost 3 bases and 5 bases respectively, with 18 bases between them. The CDR3 is CASSSSGFIGNEQYF. CDR3 coding DNA: TGTGCCAGCAGCTCATCCGGGTTTATCGGTAACGAGCAGTACTTC.